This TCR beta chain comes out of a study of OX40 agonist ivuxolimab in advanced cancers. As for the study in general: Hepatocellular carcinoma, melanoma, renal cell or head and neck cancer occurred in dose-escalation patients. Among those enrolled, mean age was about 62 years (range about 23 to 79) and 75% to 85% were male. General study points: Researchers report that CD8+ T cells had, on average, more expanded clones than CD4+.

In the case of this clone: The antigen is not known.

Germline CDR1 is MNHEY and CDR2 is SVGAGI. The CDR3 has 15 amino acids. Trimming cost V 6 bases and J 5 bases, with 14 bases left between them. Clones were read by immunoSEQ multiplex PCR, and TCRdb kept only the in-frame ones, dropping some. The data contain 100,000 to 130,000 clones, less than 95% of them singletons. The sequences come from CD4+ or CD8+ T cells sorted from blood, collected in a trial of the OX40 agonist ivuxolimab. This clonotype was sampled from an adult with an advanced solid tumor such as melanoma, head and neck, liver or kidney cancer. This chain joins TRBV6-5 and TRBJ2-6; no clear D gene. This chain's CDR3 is CASSLRARWANVLTF. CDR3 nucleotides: TGTGCCAGCAGCCTACGGGCCCGTTGGGCCAACGTCCTGACTTTC.